This entry concerns a single T cell receptor beta chain. The antigen is undetermined. The data derive from a study of T cell repertoires in cytomegalovirus infection. Study information: Both a matching HLA type and CMV infection were indicated by public TCR beta signatures.

Broader study findings: Public TCR beta family frequency separated CMV-and-HLA carriers, including in an independent cohort. Ex vivo, HLA-C-restricted CMV-specific TCR beta clonotypes prevailed over the rest of the response.

One entry per CDR3 protein results from TCRdb running MiXCR on the reads. Of under 300,000 distinct CDR3 sequences in the sample, roughly 12% are singletons; the top ten hold about 1.5%. This CDR3 has 11 residues. Germline-derived CDR1 and CDR2 are SQVTM and ANQGSEA. V was pared by 2 bases and J by 7 bases, with 8 bases between. The chain recombines TRBV29-1 with TRBJ1-2; tentatively, D is TRBD1 (5 bases). Sequenced material: PBMCs. This sequence was found in a human donor in good health (CMV status not recorded). Some clones in this sample may be carry-over from other donors' samples. CDR3 sequence: CSVERGSGYTF. The CDR3 DNA reads as TGCAGCGTTGAACGGGGGAGTGGCTACACCTTC.